A selection of T cell receptor beta chains follows, all from one sample in a study of identical twins. One entry per CDR3 protein, called by TCRdb with MiXCR from the 5' RACE reads. Of 310,000 or so distinct CDR3 sequences detected, less than 9% appear once; the ten largest clones hold around 2.1%. These data were also filed under a second study, of yellow fever vaccine responses in identical twins.

The material sequenced was memory (CD45RO+) T cells sorted from blood. These receptors were collected from a woman aged 18-30 years in good health. The CDR3 runs from the conserved cysteine through the conserved F or W. The order of the fields is J gene, D gene, V gene, CDR3 length, clone size, CDR3 DNA, CDR3 protein. The D gene is left open where the match is weak. Some rows mark clone size as missing; the rest say once, few, many or name a class of expanded clone.

>TRBJ2-6|.|TRBV2|16|.
TGTGCCAGCAGTGATTTTCTGTTGGGTGGGGCCAACGTCCTGACTTTC
CASSDFLLGGANVLTF
>TRBJ1-5|TRBD1|TRBV28|19|.
TGTGCCAGCAGTTCGCCCGGGACAGACTATATAACCGTCGGTCAGCCCCAGCATTTT
CASSSPGTDYITVGQPQHF
>TRBJ2-5|TRBD2|TRBV6-1|15|few
TGTGCCAGCAGGATGCTAGCGGGAGGAAGTGAGACCCAGTACTTC
CASRMLAGGSETQYF
>TRBJ2-3|TRBD2|TRBV6-2/TRBV6-3|20|.
TGTGCCAGCCTCCGCGAGACTAGCGGGAGAGTCATGGGGCTCACAGATACGCAGTATTTT
CASLRETSGRVMGLTDTQYF
>TRBJ2-1|TRBD2|TRBV27|15|few
TGTGCCAGCAGTAGCGGGGGCGACTCCTACAATGAGCAGTTCTTC
CASSSGGDSYNEQFF
>TRBJ2-1|TRBD2|TRBV2|15|many
TGTGCCAGCAGTGAAGAGGGAGGGTCCTACAATGAGCAGTTCTTC
CASSEEGGSYNEQFF
>TRBJ2-4|.|TRBV7-9|13|many
TGTGCCAGCAGCCACCCTGGGCGGGACATTCAGTACTTC
CASSHPGRDIQYF
>TRBJ1-4|.|TRBV6-1|13|many
TGTGCCAGCAGACAACAGGGATTTGAAAAACTGTTTTTT
CASRQQGFEKLFF
>TRBJ1-1|.|TRBV5-1|14|many
TGCGCCAGCAGCCCGGGTTCGGGGGTCTCTGAAGCTTTCTTT
CASSPGSGVSEAFF
>TRBJ2-1|TRBD1|TRBV20-1|15|few
TGCAGTGCCCTCCAATGGGACAGGGGAAACAATGAGCAGTTCTTC
CSALQWDRGNNEQFF
>TRBJ2-1|.|TRBV29-1|14|few
TGCAGCGTGAGATCCGGGGACACCTACAATGAGCAGTTCTTC
CSVRSGDTYNEQFF
>TRBJ1-1|.|TRBV29-1|14|many
TGCAGCGCATCCTCAGGGTTTTCGGCCACTGAAGCTTTCTTT
CSASSGFSATEAFF
>TRBJ2-7|TRBD1|TRBV16|15|.
TGTGCCAGCAGCCTTACAGGGGTCCCCTCGGCCGAGCAGTACTTC
CASSLTGVPSAEQYF
>TRBJ1-3|TRBD1|TRBV7-9|14|many
TGTGCCAGCAGCCCCGGGACAGGGAGCGACACCATATATTTT
CASSPGTGSDTIYF
>TRBJ1-6|TRBD1|TRBV4-2|20|.
TGTGCCAGCGCCCGGGGGGAGTCCCTGGGGACAGGGTCGTATAATTCACCCCTCCACTTT
CASARGESLGTGSYNSPLHF
>TRBJ2-1|TRBD2|TRBV4-2|16|many
TGTGCCAGCAGCCAAGAGACTAGCGGGGGGGCGGGTGAGCAGTTCTTC
CASSQETSGGAGEQFF
>TRBJ2-3|TRBD2|TRBV2|15|few
TGTGCCAGCAGTGAGGCTAGCGGGCACACAGATACGCAGTATTTT
CASSEASGHTDTQYF
>TRBJ2-1|TRBD2|TRBV7-8|15|many
TGTGCCAGCAGCTTCAAAAGGACTAGCGGGGTAGAGCAGTTCTTC
CASSFKRTSGVEQFF
>TRBJ2-5|TRBD1|TRBV2|15|few
TGTGCCAGCAGTGGCACGACAGGGGCGGGAGAGACCCAGTACTTC
CASSGTTGAGETQYF
>TRBJ2-5|.|TRBV5-1|15|few
TGCGCCAGCAGCCCTAGGACGGATTTTTCTTCGGCCCAGTACTTC
CASSPRTDFSSAQYF
>TRBJ2-3|.|TRBV4-2|16|.
TGTGCCAGCAGCCATGAGGCGGCTAGGGGCACAGATACGCAGTATTTT
CASSHEAARGTDTQYF
>TRBJ2-7|.|TRBV20-1|11|many
TGCAGTGCGGTGGACATGGGCGAGCAGTACTTC
CSAVDMGEQYF
>TRBJ2-6|.|TRBV7-7|14|.
TGTGCCAGCTCCACCGACTCTGGGGCCAACGTCCTGACTTTC
CASSTDSGANVLTF
>TRBJ2-3|TRBD2|TRBV29-1|16|.
TGCAGCGCCACCGGTGTTGCCAGCGGGAGGTTAGATACGCAGTATTTT
CSATGVASGRLDTQYF
>TRBJ2-1|TRBD2|TRBV6-4|15|many
TGTGCCAGCAGTGCCTCGACTAGCCTTTCGGATGAGCAGTTCTTC
CASSASTSLSDEQFF
>TRBJ1-1|.|TRBV7-9|13|once
TGTGCCAGCAGCTTCTCTCAGGGAACTGAAGCTTTCTTT
CASSFSQGTEAFF
>TRBJ1-2|TRBD1|TRBV5-1|15|many
TGCGCCAGCAGAACTCCGGGACAGGAATTAGGTGGCTACACCTTC
CASRTPGQELGGYTF
>TRBJ1-1|TRBD1|TRBV5-8|14|.
TGTGCCAGCAGCTTGGCGGGGGTACCCTCGGACAGGCCCTTT
CASSLAGVPSDRPF
>TRBJ2-7|TRBD1|TRBV14|13|.
TGTGCCAGCAGCCAAGCCGGCCGGACAGGGCCGTACTTC
CASSQAGRTGPYF
>TRBJ2-1|.|TRBV27|16|many
TGTGCCAGCAGACCCTCCCCGGGGGGCAGGGTCAATGAGCAGTTCTTC
CASRPSPGGRVNEQFF
>TRBJ2-3|.|TRBV18|11|many
TGTGCCAGCTCACCATCGGATACGCAGTATTTT
CASSPSDTQYF
>TRBJ2-1|.|TRBV20-1|12|.
TGCAGTGGAGGAGTTTTCTACAATGAGCAGTTCTTC
CSGGVFYNEQFF
>TRBJ2-1|TRBD2|TRBV27|17|many
TGTGCCAGTAGACTCCTAGGACTAGCGGGGGGGAACAATGAGCAGTTCTTC
CASRLLGLAGGNNEQFF
>TRBJ2-1|TRBD2|TRBV10-2|16|.
TGCGCCAGCAGTGACGCTCAGCGGGAGGCCATCAATGAGCAGTTCTTC
CASSDAQREAINEQFF
>TRBJ1-1|.|TRBV4-1|18|many
TGCGCCAGCAGCCAAGATCCCGACCGGGTGCGCGGGAACACTGAAGCTTTCTTT
CASSQDPDRVRGNTEAFF
>TRBJ1-6|TRBD1|TRBV6-1|16|few
TGTGCCAGCAAAGATGGGACAGGGGGCACCCATTCACCCCTCCACTTT
CASKDGTGGTHSPLHF
>TRBJ2-1|.|TRBV6-4|16|many
TGTGCCAGCAGTGACTCTAAGCGCAGCTCCTACAATGAGCAGTTCTTC
CASSDSKRSSYNEQFF
>TRBJ2-1|.|TRBV20-1|13|many
TGCAGTGCTAGTTGGCGGGACTACAATGAGCAGTTCTTC
CSASWRDYNEQFF
>TRBJ2-1|TRBD2|TRBV20-1|14|.
TGCAGTGCTAGGTCCCTAGCGGAACTCAATAAGCAGTTCTTC
CSARSLAELNKQFF
>TRBJ1-6|TRBD1|TRBV28|13|.
TGTGCCAGCAAGACAGGGGCAGGGTCACCCCTCCACTTT
CASKTGAGSPLHF
>TRBJ2-3|TRBD2|TRBV19|15|.
TGTGCCAGTAGCAGGACTAGCGGGAGCCCAGATACGCAGTATTTT
CASSRTSGSPDTQYF
>TRBJ1-5|.|TRBV27|13|.
TGTGCCAGCAGTTTACAGGCAAATCAGCCCCAGCATTTT
CASSLQANQPQHF
>TRBJ2-3|TRBD1|TRBV4-1|17|few
TGCGCCAGCAGCCAGGGGCCGGGACAGGGGTTTGCAGATACGCAGTATTTT
CASSQGPGQGFADTQYF
>TRBJ1-2|.|TRBV28|12|.
TGTGCCAGCAGTTCTCGGGGGGGTGGCTACACCTTC
CASSSRGGGYTF
>TRBJ2-1|.|TRBV7-6|12|.
TGTGCCAGCAGCTTAAAGGTTGGTGAGCAGTTCTTC
CASSLKVGEQFF
>TRBJ2-5|.|TRBV6-2/TRBV6-3|13|few
TGTGCCAGCAGCCGAGGGGAGAGGGAGACCCAGTACTTC
CASSRGERETQYF
>TRBJ2-2|.|TRBV27|15|few
TGTGCCAGCAGACAGGGTCGGTCCTACACCGGGGAGCTGTTTTTT
CASRQGRSYTGELFF
>TRBJ2-1|TRBD2|TRBV7-9|14|many
TGTGCCATACCGGGCGGGGGGCCCTACAATGAGCAGTTCTTC
CAIPGGGPYNEQFF
>TRBJ2-5|.|TRBV5-6|13|.
TGTGCCAGCAGCCTGAGACAGGCCGAGACCCAGTACTTC
CASSLRQAETQYF
>TRBJ2-7|.|TRBV20-1|13|.
TGCAGTGCGAGGGACACCCGGAGGCGAGAGCAGTACTTC
CSARDTRRREQYF
>TRBJ2-5|.|TRBV28|14|many
TGTGCCAGCAGTTTTCGGAACAGCCAAGAGACCCAGTACTTC
CASSFRNSQETQYF
>TRBJ1-1|.|TRBV6-1|11|.
TGTGCCAGCAGTGAAAGGACTGAAGCTTTCTTT
CASSERTEAFF
>TRBJ2-1|TRBD2|TRBV13|16|.
TGTGCCAGCAGCCCAGGGACTAGCGCCCTACCCAATGAGCAGTTCTTC
CASSPGTSALPNEQFF
>TRBJ1-4|TRBD1|TRBV28|15|.
TGTGCCAGCAGTTACGGGGGACAGGGGGGTGAAAAACTGTTTTTT
CASSYGGQGGEKLFF